This is a list of T cell receptor beta chains from one sample in a study of shared clonotypes between healthy human individuals. The assay was immunoSEQ multiplex PCR, and TCRdb's table has in-frame clones only and misses some. The sample consists of about 2 million clones, roughly 94% of them appearing once. Material: naive CD4+ T cells sorted from blood. The receptors here all came from a man aged 18 to 29 in good health. Each CDR3 is given with its conserved first and last residue. A D gene is named only where the DNA matches it firmly. Clone size appears in some rows only: once, few, many, or a class for an expanded clone.

d_gene,v_gene,j_gene,abundance,CDR3nt,CDR3aa
NA,TRBV30,TRBJ2-3,NA,TGTGCCTGGAAGGACTGGGTAACGGATACGCAGTATTTT,CAWKDWVTDTQYF
NA,TRBV30,TRBJ2-3,once,TGTGCCTGGAGTGTAAGGAGGGTGGAAGATACGCAGTATTTT,CAWSVRRVEDTQYF
NA,TRBV7-2,TRBJ2-7,NA,TGTGCCAGCAGCCGAGAGGAGGGGTCGGTCTACGAGCAGTACTTC,CASSREEGSVYEQYF
NA,TRBV6-4,TRBJ2-3,NA,TGTGCCAGCAGTGGACCGGCGGGGGATACGCAGTATTTT,CASSGPAGDTQYF
NA,TRBV10-1,TRBJ1-5,NA,TGCGCCAGCAGTGAGTTTGAGACAGGGCCCCAGCATTTT,CASSEFETGPQHF
TRBD1,TRBV11-1,TRBJ2-1,NA,TGTGCCAGCAGCTCGGACAGGGCCAATGAGCAGTTCTTC,CASSSDRANEQFF
TRBD1,TRBV6-5,TRBJ1-4,NA,TGTGCCAGCAAACCGGGACAGGGTTATGAAAAACTGTTTTTT,CASKPGQGYEKLFF
TRBD1,TRBV28,TRBJ2-1,once,TGTGCCAGCAGTGCCCCCGGGACAGGTACCTACAATGAGCAGTTCTTC,CASSAPGTGTYNEQFF
NA,TRBV6-1,TRBJ2-7,NA,TGTGCCAGCAGTGAAAAAGGTGGGGGGGCTTTCAGTTACGAGCAGTACTTC,CASSEKGGGAFSYEQYF
NA,TRBV5-8,TRBJ2-7,NA,TGTGCCAGCAGCTTAGTCAGAACTACCGCCTGGGGCGAGCAGTACTTC,CASSLVRTTAWGEQYF
NA,TRBV20-1,TRBJ2-3,NA,TGCAGTGCTTTAAGTTCAGATACGCAGTATTTT,CSALSSDTQYF
NA,TRBV7-2,TRBJ1-1,NA,TGTGCCAGCAGCGCCAATTGGGAGAACACTGAAGCTTTCTTT,CASSANWENTEAFF
TRBD2,TRBV5-1,TRBJ2-3,NA,TGCGCCAGCAGCTTGATGCCTAGCGGGAGGACAGATACGCAGTATTTT,CASSLMPSGRTDTQYF
NA,TRBV9,TRBJ1-3,NA,TGTGCCAGCAGCGTAGGAACAGGGACTGGAAACACCATATATTTT,CASSVGTGTGNTIYF
TRBD2,TRBV10-2,TRBJ2-5,NA,TGCGCCAGCTCGACTAGCGTAAAAGAGACCCAGTACTTC,CASSTSVKETQYF
NA,TRBV20-1,TRBJ1-1,NA,TGCAGTGCTCGACACAACACTGAAGCTTTCTTT,CSARHNTEAFF
TRBD1,TRBV7-2,TRBJ1-2,NA,TGTGCCAGCAGCTTATCCGGGACAGGGGGCGATGGCTACACCTTC,CASSLSGTGGDGYTF
TRBD2,TRBV5-4,TRBJ2-7,NA,TGTGCCAGCAGCTTGGGGGGACTAGCGGGAGGTTACGAGCAGTACTTC,CASSLGGLAGGYEQYF
TRBD2,TRBV7-9,TRBJ2-7,NA,TGTGCCAGCAGCTTAGAAACGGGAGGGACCTACGAGCAGTACTTC,CASSLETGGTYEQYF
TRBD1,TRBV7-2,TRBJ2-2,once,TGTGCCAGCAGCTTAAGGAGGGACAGGGTTAACACCGGGGAGCTGTTTTTT,CASSLRRDRVNTGELFF
NA,TRBV30,TRBJ2-5,NA,TGTGCCTGGAGTCCCACGAGGGAGACCCAGTACTTC,CAWSPTRETQYF
NA,TRBV30,TRBJ2-3,NA,TGTGCCTGGAGTGTACGTGGAGGGGGGGCAGATACGCAGTATTTT,CAWSVRGGGADTQYF
TRBD1,TRBV9,TRBJ1-6,NA,TGTGCCAGCGGACAGGGGAGGGGTAATTCACCCCTCCACTTT,CASGQGRGNSPLHF
TRBD1,TRBV6-1,TRBJ1-3,once,TGTGCCAGCAGTGGCCCAGGGGGCGACGGAAACACCATATATTTT,CASSGPGGDGNTIYF
NA,TRBV18,TRBJ2-7,NA,TGTGCCAGCTCTCAAAGGACAGCCTACGAGCAGTACTTC,CASSQRTAYEQYF
NA,TRBV6-5,TRBJ1-2,NA,TGTGCCAGCAGTGAGAGGGGTGGCTACACCTTC,CASSERGGYTF
TRBD2,TRBV28,TRBJ2-7,NA,TGTGCCAGCAGTACCCCCCTTGGAGCGGGGAGCTCCTACGAGCAGTACTTC,CASSTPLGAGSSYEQYF
TRBD1,TRBV5-1,TRBJ2-4,NA,TGCGCCAGCAGCTTGGATACAGGGGGTACCAAAAACATTCAGTACTTC,CASSLDTGGTKNIQYF
TRBD2,TRBV5-4,TRBJ2-2,NA,TGTGCCAGCAGCTTGGCCGGGACTAGCGTCACCGGGGAGCTGTTTTTT,CASSLAGTSVTGELFF
NA,TRBV10-3,TRBJ1-4,NA,TGTGCCATCAGCCCGGTGGGGCAGATGAATGAAAAACTGTTTTTT,CAISPVGQMNEKLFF
NA,TRBV5-1,TRBJ2-7,NA,TGCGCCAGCAGCGTGACCCCAGTAGGGTACGAGCAGTACTTC,CASSVTPVGYEQYF
NA,TRBV5-1,TRBJ2-1,NA,TGCGCCAGCAGCTTGGGATTCGCAGGGGCCTACAATGAGCAGTTCTTC,CASSLGFAGAYNEQFF
NA,TRBV4-1,TRBJ1-5,NA,TGCGCCAGCAGCCACTTGACAGGAGACAATCAGCCCCAGCATTTT,CASSHLTGDNQPQHF
NA,TRBV6-1,TRBJ2-7,NA,TGTGCCAGCACACCCCGAGCATACGAGCAGTACTTC,CASTPRAYEQYF
NA,TRBV10-3,TRBJ2-2,NA,TGTGCCATCGGGAGAGTCTCGAACACCGGGGAGCTGTTTTTT,CAIGRVSNTGELFF
TRBD2,TRBV6-5,TRBJ2-5,NA,TGTGCCAGCGGGAGACTAGCGGACATCGGGGAGACCCAGTACTTC,CASGRLADIGETQYF
NA,TRBV18,TRBJ2-3,NA,TGTGCCAGCTCACCACCCCTCACAGATACGCAGTATTTT,CASSPPLTDTQYF
NA,TRBV19,TRBJ1-1,NA,TGTGCCAGTTCCGACAGGAGTAGCACTGAAGCTTTCTTT,CASSDRSSTEAFF
NA,TRBV11-2,TRBJ2-7,NA,TGTGCCAGCAGCCGAGACGGGGTGTCAGGTGCTTACGAGCAGTACTTC,CASSRDGVSGAYEQYF
TRBD2,TRBV10-3,TRBJ2-5,NA,TGTGCCATCAGTGAGGCTAGCGGGGGCCAAGAGACCCAGTACTTC,CAISEASGGQETQYF
NA,TRBV6-5,TRBJ1-2,NA,TGTGCCAGCAGTTACTCCGGGGGAGGGGTGAAGAGGGGCTACACCTTC,CASSYSGGGVKRGYTF
NA,TRBV19,TRBJ2-1,few,TGTGCCAGTAGTATGCCCGCAACAGTAGGGTACAATGAGCAGTTCTTC,CASSMPATVGYNEQFF